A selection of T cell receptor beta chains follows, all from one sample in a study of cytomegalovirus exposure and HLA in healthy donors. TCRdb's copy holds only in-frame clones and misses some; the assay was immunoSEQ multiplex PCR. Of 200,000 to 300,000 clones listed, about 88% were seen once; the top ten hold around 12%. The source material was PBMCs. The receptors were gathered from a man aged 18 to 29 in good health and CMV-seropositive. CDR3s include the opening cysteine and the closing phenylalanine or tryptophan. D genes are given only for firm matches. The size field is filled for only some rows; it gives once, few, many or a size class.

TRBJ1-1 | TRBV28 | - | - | TGTGCCAGCAGTTTATGGCGAACTGAAGCTTTCTTT | CASSLWRTEAFF
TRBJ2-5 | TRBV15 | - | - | TGTGCCACCAGCAGCTTAGGCGGAGAGACCCAGTACTTC | CATSSLGGETQYF
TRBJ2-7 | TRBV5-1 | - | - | TGCGCCAGCAGCCACCGGACTGGTACCTACGAGCAGTACTTC | CASSHRTGTYEQYF
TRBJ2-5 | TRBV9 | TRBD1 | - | TGTGCCAGCAGCGGGTCAGGGGGCAGAGAGACCCAGTACTTC | CASSGSGGRETQYF
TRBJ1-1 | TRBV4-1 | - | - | TGCGCCAGCAGCCAAGGGTTTCCGGAGAACACTGAAGCTTTCTTT | CASSQGFPENTEAFF
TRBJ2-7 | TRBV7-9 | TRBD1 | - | TGTGCCAGCAGCTTAAGTGGGACAGGGATTGCCTACGAGCAGTACTTC | CASSLSGTGIAYEQYF
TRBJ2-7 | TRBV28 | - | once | TGTGCCAGCAGTTCACCGCCCGGGGGCGAGCAGTACTTC | CASSSPPGGEQYF
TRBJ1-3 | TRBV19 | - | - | TGTGCCAGTAGTTTTACAGCGATATCTGGAAACACCATATATTTT | CASSFTAISGNTIYF
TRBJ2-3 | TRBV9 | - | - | TGTGCCAGCAGCCTCCTGAGCGGAGCCCGCACAGATACGCAGTATTTT | CASSLLSGARTDTQYF
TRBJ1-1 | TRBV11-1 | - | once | TGTGCCAGCAGTTTCGAAGGTATTGAAGCTTTCTTT | CASSFEGIEAFF
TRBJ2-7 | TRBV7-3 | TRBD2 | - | TGTGCCAGCAGTCTGACTAGCGGGTCGACCTACGAGCAGTACTTC | CASSLTSGSTYEQYF
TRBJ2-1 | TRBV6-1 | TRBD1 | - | TGTGCCAGCTCCCGGGACAGGGGGATGGATGAGCAGTTCTTC | CASSRDRGMDEQFF
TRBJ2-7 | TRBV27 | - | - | TGTGCCAGCAGTTTATCGTCCGGCAGCTTCTCCTACGAGCAGTACTTC | CASSLSSGSFSYEQYF
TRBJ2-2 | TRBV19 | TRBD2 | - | TGTGCCAGTACCGTAGCGGGAGGGGCCGGGGAGCTGTTTTTT | CASTVAGGAGELFF
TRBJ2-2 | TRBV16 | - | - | TGTGCCAGCAGCGCTGGGATCTCCAGCACCGGGGAGCTGTTTTTT | CASSAGISSTGELFF
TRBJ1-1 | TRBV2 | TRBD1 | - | TGTGCCAGCAGTGAAGAAGGGGGCCGGACTGAAGCTTTCTTT | CASSEEGGRTEAFF
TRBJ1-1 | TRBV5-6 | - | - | TGTGCCAGCAGCTCTCGACAGGTCTTGGCTTATGAAGCTTTCTTT | CASSSRQVLAYEAFF
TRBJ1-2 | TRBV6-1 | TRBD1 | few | TGTGCCAGCAGTGGTGGGACAGGGGAGTACTATGGCTACACCTTC | CASSGGTGEYYGYTF
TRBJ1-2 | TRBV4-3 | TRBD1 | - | TGCGCCAGCAGCCAAGGACAGGGGAGCTATGGCTACACCTTC | CASSQGQGSYGYTF
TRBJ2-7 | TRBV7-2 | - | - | TGTGCCAGCAGCCGTCGTAGGAACTCCTACGAGCAGTACTTC | CASSRRRNSYEQYF
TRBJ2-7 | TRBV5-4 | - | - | TGTGCCAGCAGCCATGCTTTTGCCGTTTCGGGAGAGCAGTACTTC | CASSHAFAVSGEQYF
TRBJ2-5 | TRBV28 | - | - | TGTGCCAGCAGTAATACGGCGGGGACCCCGTACCAAGAGACCCAGTACTTC | CASSNTAGTPYQETQYF
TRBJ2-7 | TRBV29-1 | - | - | TGCAGCGTTAGGACGCCCCTGTGGGAGCAGTACTTC | CSVRTPLWEQYF
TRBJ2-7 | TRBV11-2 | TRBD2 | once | TGTGCCAGCAGTCTCGGGACTAGGATCTACGAGCAGTACTTC | CASSLGTRIYEQYF
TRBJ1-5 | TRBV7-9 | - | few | TGTGCCAGCAGCTTACAGGATTCAGCGCCCCAGCATTTT | CASSLQDSAPQHF
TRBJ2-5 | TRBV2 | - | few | TGTGCCAGCAGCAGGGAGACCCAGTACTTC | CASSRETQYF
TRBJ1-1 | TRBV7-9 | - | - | TGTGCCAGCAGCTCCTTTCCCGGGGGCCCTGAAGCTTTCTTT | CASSSFPGGPEAFF
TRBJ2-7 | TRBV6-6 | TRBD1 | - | TGTGCCAGCAGTAAAGACAGGGGGCGCGAGGCTCACGAGCAGTACTTC | CASSKDRGREAHEQYF
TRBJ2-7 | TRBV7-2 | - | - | TGTGCCAGCACCGTCCCCGGTCTCTACGAGCAGTACTTC | CASTVPGLYEQYF
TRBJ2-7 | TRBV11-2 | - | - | TGTGCCAGCAGCTTCACAGGGTCTTCGAATGGGCAGTACTTC | CASSFTGSSNGQYF
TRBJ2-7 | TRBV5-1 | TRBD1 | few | TGCGCCAGCAGTTTTCTCCAAGGGGGCCACGAGCAGTACTTC | CASSFLQGGHEQYF
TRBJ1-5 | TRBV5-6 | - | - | TGTGCCAGCAGCCTGGGACAAGGGGGTCAGCCCCAGCATTTT | CASSLGQGGQPQHF
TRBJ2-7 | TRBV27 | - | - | TGTGCCAGCAGTCCTCCGGGGCACGAGCAGTACTTC | CASSPPGHEQYF
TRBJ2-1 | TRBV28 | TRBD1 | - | TGTGCCAGCAGTTTAGAAGTAATTAGCCCGGGACAGGTCGCCCGATGGGAGCAGTTCTTC | CASSLEVISPGQVARWEQFF
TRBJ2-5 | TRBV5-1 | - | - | TGCGCCAGCAGCTCCCCCGGTGGCGGGATCCAAGAGACCCAGTACTTC | CASSSPGGGIQETQYF
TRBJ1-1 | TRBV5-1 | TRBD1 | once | TGCGCCAGCAGCTTGGAAGGACAGGGGAGGACTGAAGCTTTCTTT | CASSLEGQGRTEAFF
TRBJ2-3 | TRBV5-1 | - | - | TGCGCCAGCAGCTCCGGGACACGGAATACGCAGTATTTT | CASSSGTRNTQYF
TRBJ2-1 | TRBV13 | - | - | TGTGCCAGCAGCGAAAGCTTAGGGCGCTACAATGAGCAGTTCTTC | CASSESLGRYNEQFF
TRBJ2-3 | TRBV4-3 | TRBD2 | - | TGCGCCAGCAGCCAAGCCCCCAGACTAGCGGGGTTCACAGATACGCAGTATTTT | CASSQAPRLAGFTDTQYF
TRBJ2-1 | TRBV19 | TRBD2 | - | TGTGCCAGTAGTATAAAGCTAGCGGGAGGTCGGGATGAGCAGTTCTTC | CASSIKLAGGRDEQFF
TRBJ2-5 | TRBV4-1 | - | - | TGCGCCAGCAGCTCCGGGGAGACCCAGTACTTC | CASSSGETQYF
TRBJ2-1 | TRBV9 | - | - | TGTGCCAGCAGCGTAGCCGACGGGACGGACAATGAGCAGTTCTTC | CASSVADGTDNEQFF
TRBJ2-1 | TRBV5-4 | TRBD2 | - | TGTGCCAGCAGCCAGAGACTAGCGGCCTACAATGAGCAGTTCTTC | CASSQRLAAYNEQFF
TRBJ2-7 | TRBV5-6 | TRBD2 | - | TGTGCCAGCAGCCCGGCGGGGGACGGGTTTTACGAGCAGTACTTC | CASSPAGDGFYEQYF
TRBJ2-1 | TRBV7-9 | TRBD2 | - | TGTGCCAGCAGCTTAGGGCTGGGGGCTAGCGGGAGATTAGACAATGAGCAGTTCTTC | CASSLGLGASGRLDNEQFF
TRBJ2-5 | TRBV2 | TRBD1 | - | TGTGCCAGCAGCCTCCAGGGGGCAGGGGAGACCCAGTACTTC | CASSLQGAGETQYF
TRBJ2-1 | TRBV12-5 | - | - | TGTGCTAGTGTTGCGGAGTACAATGAGCAGTTCTTC | CASVAEYNEQFF
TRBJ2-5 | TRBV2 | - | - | TGTGCCAGCAGGGAGACAACCCAAGAGACCCAGTACTTC | CASRETTQETQYF
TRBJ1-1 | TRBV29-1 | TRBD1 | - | TGCAGCGCCCGGGACAGGAACACTGAAGCTTTCTTT | CSARDRNTEAFF
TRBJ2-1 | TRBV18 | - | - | TGTGCCAGCTCACCACCGCTAGATAGCTACAATGAGCAGTTCTTC | CASSPPLDSYNEQFF
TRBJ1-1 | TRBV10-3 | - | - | TGTGCCATCAGAACCGGAGGTGGGAACACTGAAGCTTTCTTT | CAIRTGGGNTEAFF
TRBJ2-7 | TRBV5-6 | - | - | TGTGCCAGCAGCTGGGGCTTGAGCTCCTACGAGCAGTACTTC | CASSWGLSSYEQYF
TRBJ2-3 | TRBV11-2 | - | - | TGTGCCAGCAGGAGTCCTCGTGGGGCCGATACGCAGTATTTT | CASRSPRGADTQYF
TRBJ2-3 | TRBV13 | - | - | TGTGCCAGCAGCTTAAGGGTACGAACAGATACGCAGTATTTT | CASSLRVRTDTQYF
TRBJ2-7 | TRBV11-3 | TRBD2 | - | TGTGCCAGCAGCTTAGCCGCGTACAGCGGGACCACCTACGAGCAGTACTTC | CASSLAAYSGTTYEQYF
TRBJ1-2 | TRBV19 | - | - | TGTGCCAGTCCCCCGGGGGGTAGTGCATCCTATGGCTACACCTTC | CASPPGGSASYGYTF
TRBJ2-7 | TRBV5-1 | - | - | TGCGCCAGCAGCTTGGTAGGGCAAGCCTACGAGCAGTACTTC | CASSLVGQAYEQYF